The 29 T cell receptor beta chains listed next were all sequenced from one sample in a study of cytomegalovirus exposure and HLA in healthy donors. Primers: 60 Vbeta forward and 13 Jbeta reverse. Assay used: immunoSEQ multiplex PCR; TCRdb lists only in-frame clones, some missing. The sample consists of 110,000 to 150,000 clones, 80% to 85% of them appearing once. The specimen sequenced was PBMCs. These receptors came from a male donor in good health and CMV-seropositive.

This chain uses TRBV5-1 with TRBJ2-5, with 8 bases matching TRBD1. Per germline, CDR1 SGHRS and CDR2 YFSETQ. V trimming: 0 bases; J trimming: 5 bases; junction bases outside the gene matches: 9. The CDR3 loop spans 16 amino acids. For the CDR3, the DNA is TGCGCCAGCAGCTTGGGGACAGGGACCGGGTCGGAGACCCAGTACTTC. It translates to CASSLGTGTGSETQYF.

V and J are TRBV19 and TRBJ2-7; D might be TRBD2 (5 bases). CDR3 length: 15 amino acids. V lost 4 bases and J 1 base, leaving 14 bases between the germline ends. In germline, CDR1 is LNHDA, CDR2 SQIVND (reference sequence). The CDR3 spells CASSTDFFSSYEQYF. Here the CDR3 DNA reads TGTGCCAGTAGTACGGACTTCTTTTCTTCCTACGAGCAGTACTTC.

V is TRBV6-4 and J is TRBJ2-3; D is possibly TRBD1 (6 bases). Germline V gene data show CDR1 as MRHNA and CDR2 as SNTAGT. The CDR3 is 15 amino acids. With 5 bases removed from V and 4 bases from J, the gap between germline ends came to 16 bases. The CDR3 protein is CASSHGRGAADTQYF. The CDR3 DNA reads as TGTGCCAGCAGTCACGGCAGGGGCGCAGCAGATACGCAGTATTTT.

The V call is TRBV10-3, the J call TRBJ2-1; a possible D gene is TRBD2 (7 bases). This CDR3 contains 14 residues. Germline CDR1 reads ENHRY; CDR2 reads SYGVKD. Trimming cost V 10 bases and J 0 bases, with 13 bases left between them. The CDR3, as DNA: TGTGCCACGAGGGGGGGAAGCTCCTACAATGAGCAGTTCTTC. Its protein product is CATRGGSSYNEQFF.

This chain uses TRBV10-2 with TRBJ2-7; 7 nucleotides align to TRBD1. The length of the CDR3 is 15 residues. CDR1 is WSHSY and CDR2 is SAAADI in the germline V gene. The junction had 7 bases not matched to a gene; V was cut back by 0 bases and J by 5 bases. CDR3 sequence (DNA): TGCGCCAGCAGTGAGTCCATGACAGGGTCGCACGAGCAGTACTTC. Translating it yields CASSESMTGSHEQYF.

CDR3 bases: TGTGCCAGTAGTACCGGACAGGGTGGCGGTGGCTACACCTTC. It is translated as CASSTGQGGGGYTF. The chain uses TRBV19 and TRBJ1-2, with 8 bases aligning to TRBD1. The CDR3 contains 14 residues. Germline assignment: CDR1 LNHDA and CDR2 SQIVND (reference sequence). J gave up 7 bases and V 4 bases, and 8 bases lay outside the gene matches. The whole variable domain, filled in from reference TRBV19 and TRBJ1-2, reads DGGITQSPKYLFRKEGQNVTLSCEQNLNHDAMYWYRQDPGQGLRLIYYSQIVNDFQKGDIAEGYSVSREKKESFPLTVTSAQKNPTAFYLCASSTGQGGGGYTFGSGTRLTVV.

V gene TRBV14 combines with J gene TRBJ2-5; TRBD2 is a possible D gene (6 bases). Gene TRBJ2-7 matches the end of the DNA better, so the J call may be wrong. The CDR3 totals 14 residues. Looked up from germline, CDR1 is SGHDN and CDR2 is FVKESK. As DNA, the CDR3 is TGTGCCAGCAGCCCGGACTATCGATGGGGCGAGCAGTACTTC. Translation gives CASSPDYRWGEQYF.

The V and J genes are TRBV9 and TRBJ2-7, with 7 bases that match TRBD1. Germline trimming cut 2 bases from V and 3 bases from J; bases unmatched to any gene: 8. The CDR3 is made up of 15 amino acids. CDR1 is SGDLS and CDR2 is YYNGEE in the germline V gene. CDR3 loop: CASSVTGELNYEQYF. The DNA of the CDR3 is TGTGCCAGCAGCGTCACAGGGGAACTAAACTACGAGCAGTACTTC.

The chain couples TRBV29-1 to TRBJ2-7; 12 nucleotides align to TRBD2. CDR3 length: 14 amino acids. The V segment lost 6 bases and the J segment 1 base; nucleotides outside the gene matches: 4. Germline values: CDR1 SQVTM, CDR2 ANQGSEA. The CDR3 is CSVVLAGGSYEQYF. The CDR3 nucleotides are TGCAGCGTCGTACTAGCGGGAGGTTCCTACGAGCAGTACTTC.

The V call is TRBV18, the J call TRBJ2-7; TRBD1 aligns across 9 bases. CDR1 is KGHSH, CDR2 LQKENI, per germline. Trimming took 3 bases from V and 3 from J; bases not matched to a gene: 3. CDR3 size: 14 residues. CDR3 DNA sequence: TGTGCCAGCTCACCCGGGACAGGGTACTACGAGCAGTACTTC. The encoded protein is CASSPGTGYYEQYF.

V usage is TRBV28 and J usage is TRBJ2-7; D is perhaps TRBD1 (6 bases). Germline CDR1 MDHEN, CDR2 SYDVKM. This CDR3 comprises 14 residues. Trimming pared 6 bases from V and 2 bases from J, leaving 14 bases between. The CDR3 protein is CASSDRIQTYEQYF. In DNA form, the CDR3 reads TGTGCCAGCAGCGACAGGATACAGACCTACGAGCAGTACTTC.

As DNA, the CDR3 is TGTGCCAGCAGCCAAGAACAAACTAGCGGAAGCACAGATACGCAGTATTTT. Translated: CASSQEQTSGSTDTQYF. The rearrangement joins TRBV4-2 to TRBJ2-3, with 8 bases that match TRBD2. The trim removed 0 bases at V and 0 bases at J, leaving 5 bases unmatched. The CDR3 runs to 17 residues. Per the germline V gene, CDR1 is LGHNA and CDR2 is YNFKEQ.

This chain's CDR3 is CASSGRDRGRSGANVLTF. The DNA for the CDR3 is TGTGCCAGCAGCGGCCGGGACAGGGGGAGGTCTGGGGCCAACGTCCTGACTTTC. The chain has TRBV7-9 and TRBJ2-6; 11 bases are a match to TRBD1. Germline V gives CDR1 SEHNR, CDR2 FQNEAQ (reference sequence). V shed 5 bases and J 1 base; nucleotides not matched to a gene: 7. This CDR3 region has 18 residues.

The chain combines TRBV27 with TRBJ2-3; D perhaps matches TRBD2 (5 bases). Per germline, CDR1 MNHEY and CDR2 SMNVEV (reference sequence). This CDR3 contains 15 residues. V lost 5 bases, J lost 2 bases, and 14 bases lay in between. CDR3 nucleotides: TGTGCCAGCAGTGGCCTAGCAGCAAACACAGATACGCAGTATTTT. This codes for CASSGLAANTDTQYF.

The V gene is TRBV6-1, the J gene TRBJ2-3; 7 positions agree with TRBD2. This CDR3 has 13 amino acids. Germline-derived CDR1 and CDR2 are MNHNS and SASEGT. V gave up 6 bases and J gave up 2 bases; unmatched junction bases: 2. The CDR3 DNA is TGTGCCAGCAGGGGGGGGAACACAGATACGCAGTATTTT. It codes for CASRGGNTDTQYF.

CDR3 sequence (DNA): TGTGCCAGTAGTACGACGCAACAGGGGCAGCAGTTCTTC. The encoded protein is CASSTTQQGQQFF. V and J are TRBV19 and TRBJ2-1, with 7 bases lining up with TRBD1. Looked up from germline, CDR1 is LNHDA and CDR2 is SQIVND (reference sequence). The V and J ends lost 4 bases and 11 bases, in that order; junction bases with no gene match: 8. CDR3 length equals 13 residues. Filled out from reference TRBV19 and TRBJ2-1, the complete variable domain reads DGGITQSPKYLFRKEGQNVTLSCEQNLNHDAMYWYRQDPGQGLRLIYYSQIVNDFQKGDIAEGYSVSREKKESFPLTVTSAQKNPTAFYLCASSTTQQGQQFFGPGTRLTVL.

This chain uses TRBV15 with TRBJ2-5, with D possibly matching TRBD2 (5 bases). The V end lost 0 bases, the J end lost 2 bases, and 7 bases lay between the germline ends. Germline lookup yields CDR1 LNHNV and CDR2 YYDKDF (reference sequence). The CDR3 is made up of 14 amino acids. CDR3 protein: CATSRDLAQETQYF. In DNA form, the CDR3 reads TGTGCCACCAGCAGAGATCTAGCTCAAGAGACCCAGTACTTC.

J is TRBJ2-7 and V is TRBV20-1, with D perhaps TRBD2 (5 bases). Trimming took off 0 bases at V and 10 bases at J, with 10 bases between the two ends. The CDR3 runs to 11 residues. The V gene's germline CDR1 is DFQATT and CDR2 SNEGSKA (reference sequence). CDR3 sequence (DNA): TGCAGTGCTAGAGATGGGAGACAACAGTACTTC. Protein product: CSARDGRQQYF.

The chain uses TRBV27 and TRBJ1-5; TRBD1 is a possible D gene (6 bases). V was shortened by 5 bases and J by 3 bases, with 14 bases between the two germline ends. The V gene's germline CDR1 is MNHEY and CDR2 SMNVEV (reference sequence). CDR3 length equals 15 residues. In DNA form, the CDR3 reads TGTGCCAGCAGTCCCCGGACAGCCCCCAATCAGCCCCAGCATTTT. Protein: CASSPRTAPNQPQHF.

The J gene is TRBJ1-1, the V gene TRBV7-9, with D possibly being TRBD1 (6 bases). Germline lookup yields CDR1 SEHNR and CDR2 FQNEAQ (reference sequence). The CDR3 has 17 residues. V was pared by 5 bases and J by 1 base, with 20 bases between. The CDR3 bases are TGTGCCAGCAGCGCCCCTAACAGGGTGATTGGGAACACTGAAGCTTTCTTT. It translates to CASSAPNRVIGNTEAFF.

The V call is TRBV7-9, the J call TRBJ2-1; TRBD2 matches 8 bases. The CDR3 has 13 residues. Germline CDR1 and CDR2: SEHNR and FQNEAQ (reference sequence). Trimming cost V 5 bases and J 6 bases; bases outside gene matches: 3. CDR3 coding DNA: TGTGCCAGCAGCACGGGGGGGCCCAATGAGCAGTTCTTC. This encodes CASSTGGPNEQFF.

The V call is TRBV6-6, the J call TRBJ1-6; TRBD1 aligns across 8 bases. CDR3 length: 14 residues. Germline CDR1 reads MNHNY; CDR2 reads SVGAGI (reference sequence). Unmatched junction bases numbered 4, after V lost 5 bases and J lost 7 bases. The CDR3 here is CASSDRGRNSPLHF. DNA for the CDR3: TGTGCCAGCAGTGACAGGGGACGCAATTCACCCCTCCACTTT.

This clone has more than one count but fewer than ten. The CDR3 is CSVGGLEEKLFF. CDR3 DNA: TGCAGCGTTGGGGGGCTGGAGGAAAAACTGTTTTTT. The chain employs TRBV29-1 and TRBJ1-4; maybe TRBD1 (6 bases). Germline CDR1 and CDR2: SQVTM and ANQGSEA. V gave up 4 bases and J gave up 8 bases, with 11 bases separating them. This CDR3 has 12 amino acids.

V usage is TRBV6-1 and J usage is TRBJ2-4; TRBD1 matches at 9 bases. Germline lookup yields CDR1 MNHNS and CDR2 SASEGT. The junction had 7 bases not matched to a gene; V was cut back by 0 bases and J by 1 base. The CDR3 extends over 18 amino acids. The CDR3 region has the DNA TGTGCCAGCAGTGAAGCGGGACAGGGTTTTTTTGCCAAAAACATTCAGTACTTC. Protein product: CASSEAGQGFFAKNIQYF.

This clone was counted between two and nine times. Other DNA sequences in this specimen translate into the identical CDR3. The V call is TRBV27, the J call TRBJ2-7; D is ambiguous. Per germline, CDR1 MNHEY and CDR2 SMNVEV (reference sequence). The CDR3 totals 13 residues. V was pared by 3 bases and J by 0 bases, with 6 bases between. The CDR3 is CASSFSSSYEQYF. The CDR3 DNA sequence: TGTGCCAGCAGTTTCTCTAGCTCCTACGAGCAGTACTTC.

The V and J genes are TRBV7-9 and TRBJ2-1; D uncertain. The CDR3 spans 15 residues. V lost 1 base and J 6 bases, leaving 13 bases between the germline ends. Germline V gene lookup returns CDR1 SEHNR and CDR2 FQNEAQ (reference sequence). CDR3 region: CASSLVGRILNEQFF. In nucleotides, the CDR3 is TGTGCCAGCAGCTTAGTCGGCAGGATCCTCAATGAGCAGTTCTTC.

The V and J genes are TRBV9 and TRBJ2-1; 8 nucleotides align to TRBD2. The CDR3 consists of 14 residues. CDR1 and CDR2 (germline): SGDLS, YYNGEE. Trimming removed 6 bases from V and 5 bases from J; junction bases left unmatched: 7. The CDR3, as DNA: TGTGCCAGCAATAGCGGGGCCCTTAACAATGAGCAGTTCTTC. It yields the protein CASNSGALNNEQFF.

J is TRBJ2-7 and V is TRBV5-4, with 7 bases fitting TRBD1. The CDR3 covers 15 residues. The V gene's germline CDR1 is SGHNT and CDR2 YYREEE (reference sequence). Trimming cost V 2 bases and J 7 bases; bases outside gene matches: 12. DNA of the CDR3: TGTGCCAGCAGCTTTAAGGGACAGTCCTCCCTGGAGCAGTACTTC. Its protein is CASSFKGQSSLEQYF.

The DNA for the CDR3 is TGTGCCAGCAGTGATTTGGGGGGATCCTTGTTCCAAGAGACCCAGTACTTC. Its protein product is CASSDLGGSLFQETQYF. This sequence joins TRBV6-1 and TRBJ2-5, with D possibly being TRBD2 (6 bases). Germline CDR1 and CDR2: MNHNS and SASEGT. The CDR3 sequence is 17 residues long. V shed 3 bases and J shed 1 base, with 18 bases lying between them.